These 26 T cell receptor beta chains share one sample of origin, sequenced in a study of blood T cell repertoires in COVID-19. Assay: immunoSEQ multiplex PCR; the TCRdb copy retains only in-frame clones and omits some. The sample includes under 25,000 clones, around 67% of them seen just once. Sequencing input: peripheral blood. These TCRs come from a human donor in a cohort sampled during active or convalescent COVID-19.

V usage is TRBV10-3 and J usage is TRBJ2-7; the D gene is possibly TRBD2 (6 bases). The CDR3 has 14 residues. The germline CDR1 and CDR2 sequences are ENHRY and SYGVKD. Trimming took off 5 bases at V and 5 bases at J, with 16 bases between the two ends. CDR3 DNA: TGTGCCATCAGTCGCGGCGGGGAAAACCACGAGCAGTACGTC. Translated, it gives CAISRGGENHEQYV.

The J gene is TRBJ2-3, the V gene TRBV19; perhaps TRBD2 as D (6 bases). Trimming stripped 1 base from V and 0 bases from J, with 8 bases between. Germline assignment: CDR1 LNHDA and CDR2 SQIVND (reference sequence). The CDR3 has 15 amino acids. CDR3 sequence (DNA): TGTGCCAGTAGTATAGGTACTAGCAGCACAGATACGCAGTATTTT. Protein product: CASSIGTSSTDTQYF. The whole variable domain, filled in from reference TRBV19 and TRBJ2-3, reads DGGITQSPKYLFRKEGQNVTLSCEQNLNHDAMYWYRQDPGQGLRLIYYSQIVNDFQKGDIAEGYSVSREKKESFPLTVTSAQKNPTAFYLCASSIGTSSTDTQYFGPGTRLTVL.

The rearrangement joins TRBV5-1 to TRBJ2-1; a possible D gene is TRBD1 (6 bases). Trimming took off 2 bases at V and 6 bases at J, with 18 bases between the two ends. Germline-derived CDR1 and CDR2 are SGHRS and YFSETQ. This CDR3 has 16 amino acids. This CDR3 reads CASSFQGSGLLNEQFF. CDR3 DNA: TGCGCCAGCAGCTTTCAGGGGTCTGGACTTCTCAATGAGCAGTTCTTC.

The gene calls are TRBV5-1 and TRBJ2-1; 11 bases are shared with TRBD2. Looked up from germline, CDR1 is SGHRS and CDR2 is YFSETQ. The CDR3 has 14 residues. V shed 6 bases, J shed 6 bases, and the junction held 5 bases outside the gene matches. CDR3 DNA: TGCGCCAGCACCGAAACTAGCGGGAGCAATGAGCAGTTCTTC. Amino acids: CASTETSGSNEQFF.

This clone was picked up one time. The rearrangement uses TRBV15 and TRBJ2-7; 13 nucleotides line up with TRBD2. The V and J ends lost 0 bases and 7 bases, in that order; junction bases with no gene match: 9. CDR1 is LNHNV and CDR2 is YYDKDF in the germline V gene (reference sequence). The CDR3 runs to 17 residues. The CDR3 loop is CATSREGTSGKRGEQYF. The CDR3, as DNA: TGTGCCACCAGCAGAGAGGGGACTAGCGGGAAGAGGGGGGAGCAGTACTTC.

This chain joins TRBV3-1 (or the pseudogene TRBV3-2) and TRBJ2-1; 11 positions agree with TRBD2. The CDR3 contains 15 residues. V lost 6 bases, J lost 7 bases, and 8 bases stayed unmatched. Germline assignment: CDR1 LGHDT and CDR2 YNNKEL (reference sequence). CDR3 coding DNA: TGTGCCAGCAGTCCTAGCGGGGGGAGTCGTAATGAGCAGTTCTTC. Its protein product is CASSPSGGSRNEQFF.

This chain connects TRBV7-2 to TRBJ1-6, with TRBD1 as a possible D gene (5 bases). Trimming took 4 bases from V and 7 from J, leaving 17 bases between them. Germline V gives CDR1 SGHTA, CDR2 FQGNSA. This CDR3 is built from 16 residues. CDR3 nucleotides: TGTGCCAGCAGCTCTCAGGGAAGTGGGTACAATTCACCCCTCCACTTT. This codes for CASSSQGSGYNSPLHF. Filled out from reference TRBV7-2 and TRBJ1-6, the complete variable domain reads GAGVSQSPSNKVTEKGKDVELRCDPISGHTALYWYRQSLGQGLEFLIYFQGNSAPDKSGLPSDRFSAERTGGSVSTLTIQRTQQEDSAVYLCASSSQGSGYNSPLHFGNGTRLTVT.

This chain connects TRBV5-1 to TRBJ2-3; the D gene is possibly TRBD2 (6 bases). This CDR3 is 15 amino acids long. CDR1 and CDR2 from the germline V gene are SGHRS and YFSETQ. The germline V and J ends were trimmed by 3 bases and 6 bases, with 17 bases remaining between them. In DNA, the CDR3 is TGCGCCAGCAGCTCGGACTATCGAGAGGGGGATACGCAGTATTTT. Protein sequence: CASSSDYREGDTQYF.

This rearrangement joins TRBV7-8 to TRBJ2-2; no clear D. CDR3 length equals 17 residues. The V and J ends lost 3 bases and 1 base respectively, with 15 bases between them. Looked up from germline, CDR1 is SGHVS and CDR2 is FQNEAQ. DNA of the CDR3: TGTGCCAGCAGCTTCCAGGTGCTGCACGGGAACACCGGGGAGCTGTTTTTT. Translated, it gives CASSFQVLHGNTGELFF.

The rearrangement joins TRBV10-1 to TRBJ2-7, with 8 bases matching TRBD1. Trimming removed 6 bases from V and 3 bases from J; junction bases left unmatched: 4. Germline V lookup: CDR1 WNHNN, CDR2 SYGVQD (reference sequence). The length of the CDR3 is 13 residues. The DNA of the CDR3 is TGCGCCAGCAGCCACAGGGGGAGCTACGAGCAGTACTTC. It is translated as CASSHRGSYEQYF.

V usage is TRBV14 and J usage is TRBJ1-2; no clear D. CDR3 length: 15 residues. CDR1 is SGHDN and CDR2 is FVKESK in the germline V gene. V dropped 6 bases and J dropped 1 base, with 15 bases sitting between them. In DNA, the CDR3 is TGTGCCAGCAGTTCCAATCGAGGATTTAACTATGGCTACACCTTC. It specifies CASSSNRGFNYGYTF.

The CDR3 DNA sequence: TGTGCCAGCAACCAGGGTCTTAAGTATGGCTACACCTTC. This translates into CASNQGLKYGYTF. The chain is built from TRBV7-2 and TRBJ1-2, with D possibly being TRBD1 (5 bases). CDR1 and CDR2 (germline): SGHTA, FQGNSA. The length of the CDR3 is 13 residues. The V end lost 7 bases, the J end lost 5 bases, and 14 bases lay between the germline ends. The full variable domain, rest sourced from reference TRBV7-2 and TRBJ1-2, is GAGVSQSPSNKVTEKGKDVELRCDPISGHTALYWYRQSLGQGLEFLIYFQGNSAPDKSGLPSDRFSAERTGGSVSTLTIQRTQQEDSAVYLCASNQGLKYGYTFGSGTRLTVV.

This clone was seen a few times. CDR3 sequence: CAINPGTGNGEQYF. The CDR3 DNA is TGTGCCATCAACCCCGGGACAGGGAACGGCGAGCAGTACTTC. V is TRBV10-3 and J is TRBJ2-7; 9 bases map to TRBD1. The germline V gene encodes CDR1 ENHRY and CDR2 SYGVKD. The CDR3 has 14 amino acids. The V gene end was trimmed by 7 bases and the J gene end by 6 bases; junction bases not matched to a gene: 10.

V is TRBV4-1 and J is TRBJ1-2; D gene unclear. There are 13 residues in the CDR3. Germline V CDR1 and CDR2: MGHRA, YSYEKL. The V and J ends lost 3 bases and 3 bases respectively, with 8 bases between them. The CDR3 loop is CASSHGEDYGYTF. Written as DNA, the CDR3 is TGCGCCAGCAGCCACGGGGAAGACTATGGCTACACCTTC.

The rearrangement joins TRBV23-1 to TRBJ2-7; TRBD1 is a possible D gene (6 bases). TRBV23-1 is designated an ORF whose function remains uncertain. V was cut by 8 bases and J by 5 bases, with 19 bases left in between. The CDR3 covers 14 residues. CDR3 residues: CASLSGTQGHEQYF. CDR3 in DNA: TGCGCCAGCCTATCCGGGACACAGGGCCACGAGCAGTACTTC.

The chain employs TRBV5-1 and TRBJ1-4; 9 bases agree with TRBD1. J was trimmed by 1 base and V by 4 bases; bases with no gene match: 5. Germline V lookup: CDR1 SGHRS, CDR2 YFSETQ. This CDR3 is 16 amino acids long. This chain's CDR3 is CASSRDREVTNEKLFF. The CDR3 DNA is TGCGCCAGCAGCCGGGACAGGGAAGTAACTAATGAAAAACTGTTTTTT.

The chain has TRBV30 and TRBJ2-7; TRBD1 agrees at 8 bases. Germline V gene sequence: CDR1 GTSNPN, CDR2 SVGIG (reference sequence). This CDR3 is built from 13 residues. V was clipped by 4 bases and J by 3 bases; unmatched bases: 5. This chain's CDR3 is CAWKGQGGYEQYF. The CDR3, as DNA: TGTGCCTGGAAAGGACAGGGTGGCTACGAGCAGTACTTC.

This chain connects TRBV9 to TRBJ2-2; TRBD2 agrees at 9 bases. From germline, CDR1 is SGDLS and CDR2 YYNGEE. This CDR3 has 16 amino acids. Unmatched junction bases numbered 6, after V lost 0 bases and J lost 6 bases. CDR3 DNA: TGTGCCAGCAGCGTAGAGAGCGGGGGGCCCCCCGGGGAGCTGTTTTTT. Protein product: CASSVESGGPPGELFF.

This clone appeared a few times. V usage is TRBV28 and J usage is TRBJ1-2; TRBD1 aligns across 8 bases. Per the germline V gene, CDR1 is MDHEN and CDR2 is SYDVKM. Germline trimming cut 3 bases from V and 8 bases from J; bases unmatched to any gene: 17. CDR3 length equals 17 residues. The CDR3: CASSLTPSRGLGGGYTF. The CDR3 nucleotides read TGTGCCAGCAGTTTGACCCCGAGCAGGGGGCTAGGGGGAGGCTACACCTTC.

There are a few counts of this clone. The genes are TRBV6-6 and TRBJ2-7; D may be TRBD2 (5 bases). V dropped 8 bases and J dropped 1 base, with 12 bases sitting between them. The germline V gene encodes CDR1 MNHNY and CDR2 SVGAGI (reference sequence). This CDR3 contains 13 residues. The CDR3 here is CASRSGDSYEQYF. CDR3 nucleotide sequence: TGTGCCAGCCGCTCCGGGGATTCCTACGAGCAGTACTTC.

The V gene is TRBV24-1, the J gene TRBJ1-2; weak D call: TRBD1 (5 bases). This CDR3 is 15 amino acids long. CDR1 is KGHDR and CDR2 is SFDVKD in the germline V gene. Trimming removed 4 bases at V and 2 bases at J, with 13 bases between. CDR3 DNA: TGTGCCACCAGTGACACGATAACAGGCAACTATGGCTACACCTTC. Amino acid sequence: CATSDTITGNYGYTF.

This chain connects TRBV18 to TRBJ2-2; 13 bases align to TRBD2. Germline values: CDR1 KGHSH, CDR2 LQKENI. The CDR3 consists of 17 residues. V dropped 2 bases and J dropped 3; count of bases not matched to a gene: 3. CDR3 in amino acids: CASSPTSGGADTGELFF. The CDR3 nucleotides are TGTGCCAGCTCACCAACTAGCGGGGGGGCCGACACCGGGGAGCTGTTTTTT.

The chain joins TRBV13 to TRBJ2-7, with 8 bases lining up with TRBD1. Trimming at V came to 5 bases and at J to 6 bases, leaving 9 bases not matched to a gene. This CDR3 comprises 14 residues. Germline CDR1 PRHDT, CDR2 FYEKMQ (reference sequence). In DNA, the CDR3 is TGTGCCAGCAGCCCTCGGACAGGGCCTCCCGAGCAGTACTTC. Translated: CASSPRTGPPEQYF.

Here the CDR3 reads CASSFSRGQSEQFF. CDR3 DNA sequence: TGTGCCAGCTCATTTTCCAGGGGGCAAAGTGAGCAGTTCTTC. The V gene is TRBV18, the J gene TRBJ2-1; TRBD1 agrees at 8 bases. The CDR3 is made up of 14 amino acids. J lost 9 bases, V lost 5 bases, and 9 bases had no gene match. Germline V gene data show CDR1 as KGHSH and CDR2 as LQKENI. Full variable domain (outside the CDR3, taken from reference TRBV18 and TRBJ2-1): NAGVMQNPRHLVRRRGQEARLRCSPMKGHSHVYWYRQLPEEGLKFMVYLQKENIIDESGMPKERFSAEFPKEGPSILRIQQVVRGDSAAYFCASSFSRGQSEQFFGPGTRLTVL.

This clone was seen a handful of times. The rearrangement joins TRBV6-4 to TRBJ1-6; D may be TRBD1 (5 bases). This CDR3 region has 19 residues. V was pared by 6 bases and J by 4 bases, with 25 bases between. Germline V gives CDR1 MRHNA, CDR2 SNTAGT. CDR3 nucleotides: TGTGCCAGCAGATATTTGGACCAAAGACAGCTTTCGTATAATTCACCCCTCCACTTT. Translation gives CASRYLDQRQLSYNSPLHF.

There are a few counts of this clone. The chain links TRBV29-1 to TRBJ2-1, with 9 bases fitting TRBD2. The CDR3 loop spans 12 amino acids. The V and J ends lost 7 bases and 9 bases, in that order; junction bases with no gene match: 7. CDR1 and CDR2 from the germline V gene are SQVTM and ANQGSEA. This chain's CDR3 is CSAGTSRGEQFF. The CDR3 DNA reads TGCAGCGCCGGGACTAGCCGCGGTGAGCAGTTCTTC.